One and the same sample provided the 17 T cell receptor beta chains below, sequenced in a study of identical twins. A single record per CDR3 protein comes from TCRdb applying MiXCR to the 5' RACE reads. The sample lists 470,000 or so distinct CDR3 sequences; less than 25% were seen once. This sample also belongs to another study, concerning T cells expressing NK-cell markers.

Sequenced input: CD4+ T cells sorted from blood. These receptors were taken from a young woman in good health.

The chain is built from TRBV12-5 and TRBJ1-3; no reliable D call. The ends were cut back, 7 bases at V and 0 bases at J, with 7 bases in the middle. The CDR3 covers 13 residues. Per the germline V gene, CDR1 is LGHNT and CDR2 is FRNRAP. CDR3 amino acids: CASDKGSGNTIYF. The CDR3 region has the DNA TGTGCTAGTGACAAGGGCTCTGGAAACACCATATATTTT.

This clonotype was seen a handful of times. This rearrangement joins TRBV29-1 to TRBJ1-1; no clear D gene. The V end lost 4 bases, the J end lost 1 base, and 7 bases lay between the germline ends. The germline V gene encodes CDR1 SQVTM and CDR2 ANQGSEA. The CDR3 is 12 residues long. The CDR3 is CSVAGQNTEAFF. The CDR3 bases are TGCAGCGTTGCGGGCCAGAACACTGAAGCTTTCTTT.

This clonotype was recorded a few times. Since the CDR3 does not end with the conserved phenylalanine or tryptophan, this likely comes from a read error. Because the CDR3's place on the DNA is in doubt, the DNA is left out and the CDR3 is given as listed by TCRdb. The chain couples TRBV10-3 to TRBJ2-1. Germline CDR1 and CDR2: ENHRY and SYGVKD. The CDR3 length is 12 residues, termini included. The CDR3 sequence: CAISESLNRWII.

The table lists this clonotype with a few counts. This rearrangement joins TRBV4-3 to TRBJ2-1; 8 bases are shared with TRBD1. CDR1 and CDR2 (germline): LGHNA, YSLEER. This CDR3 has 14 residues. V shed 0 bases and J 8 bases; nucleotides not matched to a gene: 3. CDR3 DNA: TGCGCCAGCAGCCAAGATCAGGGGGCTCATGAGCAGTTCTTC. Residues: CASSQDQGAHEQFF.

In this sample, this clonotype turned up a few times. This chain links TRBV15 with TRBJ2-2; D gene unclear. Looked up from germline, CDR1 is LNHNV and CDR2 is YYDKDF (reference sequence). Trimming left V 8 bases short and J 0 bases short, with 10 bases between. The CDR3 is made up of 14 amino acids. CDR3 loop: CATGTDANTGELFF. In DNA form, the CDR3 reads TGTGCCACCGGCACCGACGCGAACACCGGGGAGCTGTTTTTT.

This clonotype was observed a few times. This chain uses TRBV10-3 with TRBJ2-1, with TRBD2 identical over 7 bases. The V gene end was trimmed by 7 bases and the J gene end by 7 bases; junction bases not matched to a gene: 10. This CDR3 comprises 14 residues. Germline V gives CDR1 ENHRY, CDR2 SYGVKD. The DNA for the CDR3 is TGTGCCATCACCAGTGGGACGGGAGGAAATGAGCAGTTCTTC. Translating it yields CAITSGTGGNEQFF.

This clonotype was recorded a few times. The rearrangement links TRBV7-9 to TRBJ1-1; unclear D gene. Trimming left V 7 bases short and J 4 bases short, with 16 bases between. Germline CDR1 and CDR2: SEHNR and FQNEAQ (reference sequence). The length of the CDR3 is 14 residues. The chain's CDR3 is CASTNGRVPTEAFF. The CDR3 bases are TGTGCCAGCACTAACGGGAGGGTACCCACTGAAGCTTTCTTT.

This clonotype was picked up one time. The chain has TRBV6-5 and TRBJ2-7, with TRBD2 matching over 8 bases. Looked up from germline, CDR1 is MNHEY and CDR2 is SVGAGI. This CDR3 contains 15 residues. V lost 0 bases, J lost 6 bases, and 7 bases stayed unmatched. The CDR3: CASSYSPGGPGEQYF. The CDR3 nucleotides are TGTGCCAGCAGTTACTCCCCGGGAGGGCCGGGCGAGCAGTACTTC.

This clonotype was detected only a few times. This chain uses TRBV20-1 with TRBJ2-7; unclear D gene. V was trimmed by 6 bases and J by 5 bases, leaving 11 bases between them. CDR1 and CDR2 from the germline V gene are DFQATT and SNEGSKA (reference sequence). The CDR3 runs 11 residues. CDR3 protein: CSAVRWDEQYF. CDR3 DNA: TGCAGTGCCGTGCGCTGGGACGAGCAGTACTTC.

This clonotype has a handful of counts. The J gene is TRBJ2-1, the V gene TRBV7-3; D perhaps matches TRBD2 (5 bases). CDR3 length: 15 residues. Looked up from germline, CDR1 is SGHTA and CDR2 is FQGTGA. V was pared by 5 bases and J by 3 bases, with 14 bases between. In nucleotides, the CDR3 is TGTGCCAGCAGCGAGATAGGACTTAACTACAATGAGCAGTTCTTC. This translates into CASSEIGLNYNEQFF.

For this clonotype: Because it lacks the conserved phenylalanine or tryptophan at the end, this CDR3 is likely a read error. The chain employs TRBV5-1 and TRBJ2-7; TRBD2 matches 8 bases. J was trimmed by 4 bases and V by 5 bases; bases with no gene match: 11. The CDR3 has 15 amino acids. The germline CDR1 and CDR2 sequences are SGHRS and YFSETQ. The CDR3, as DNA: TGCGCCAGCAGGCGTCCGGGACTAGATGGGTACGAGCAGTACTCC. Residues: CASRRPGLDGYEQYS.

As DNA, the CDR3 is TGTGCCAGCAGTTACTCGGGGCGGGGAGCAGATACGCAGTATTTT. Residues: CASSYSGRGADTQYF. This chain joins TRBV6-5 and TRBJ2-3, with a possible D match to TRBD2 (6 bases). This CDR3 spans 15 amino acids. The germline V gene has CDR1 MNHEY and CDR2 SVGAGI. Trimming removed 0 bases at V and 4 bases at J, with 11 bases between.

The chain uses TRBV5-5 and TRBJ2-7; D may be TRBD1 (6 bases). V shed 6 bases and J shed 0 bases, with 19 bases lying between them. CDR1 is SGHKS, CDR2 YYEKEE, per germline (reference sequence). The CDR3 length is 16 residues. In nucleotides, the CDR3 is TGTGCCAGCATCCCTCGGCCGGACAGCAGCTCCTACGAGCAGTACTTC. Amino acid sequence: CASIPRPDSSSYEQYF.

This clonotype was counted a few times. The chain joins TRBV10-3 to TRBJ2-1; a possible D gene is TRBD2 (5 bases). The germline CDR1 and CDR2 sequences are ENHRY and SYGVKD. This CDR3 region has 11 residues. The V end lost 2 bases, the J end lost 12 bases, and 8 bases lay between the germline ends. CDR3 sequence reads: CAISETEAQFF. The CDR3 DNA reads TGTGCCATCAGTGAGACGGAGGCGCAGTTCTTC.

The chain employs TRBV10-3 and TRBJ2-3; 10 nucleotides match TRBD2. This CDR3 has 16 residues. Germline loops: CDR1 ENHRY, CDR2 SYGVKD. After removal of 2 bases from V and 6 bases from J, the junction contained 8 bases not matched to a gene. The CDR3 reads CAISEASSGGRDTQYF. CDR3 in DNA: TGTGCCATCAGTGAGGCATCTAGCGGGGGAAGGGATACGCAGTATTTT.

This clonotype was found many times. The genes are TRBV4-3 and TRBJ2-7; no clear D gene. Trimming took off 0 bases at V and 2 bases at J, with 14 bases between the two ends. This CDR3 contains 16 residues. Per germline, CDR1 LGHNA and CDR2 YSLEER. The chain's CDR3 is CASSQDLGSHPYEQYF. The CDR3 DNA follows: TGCGCCAGCAGCCAAGATCTAGGGTCCCATCCCTACGAGCAGTACTTC.

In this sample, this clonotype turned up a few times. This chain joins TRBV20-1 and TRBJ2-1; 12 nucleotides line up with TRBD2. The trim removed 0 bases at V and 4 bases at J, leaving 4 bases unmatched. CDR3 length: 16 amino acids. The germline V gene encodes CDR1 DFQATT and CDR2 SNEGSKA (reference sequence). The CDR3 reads CSARDSGLAGYNEQFF. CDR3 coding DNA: TGCAGTGCTAGAGATTCAGGACTAGCGGGGTACAATGAGCAGTTCTTC.